These 12 T cell receptor beta chains were all obtained from the same sample, sequenced in a study of identical twins. A single record per CDR3 protein comes from TCRdb applying MiXCR to the 5' RACE reads. The sample contains about 920,000 distinct CDR3 sequences, roughly an eighth of which appear only once. The data also belong to a second study, concerning yellow fever vaccine responses in identical twins.

The specimen sequenced was PBMCs. The receptors come from a woman between 18 and 30 years old in good health.

The genes are TRBV11-3 and TRBJ2-5; no firm D call. Germline-derived CDR1 and CDR2 are SGHNT and YENEEA. The CDR3 is 14 residues long. The V and J ends lost 0 bases and 2 bases respectively, with 7 bases between them. CDR3 sequence: CASSLDSRQETQYF. The CDR3 nucleotides read TGTGCCAGCAGCTTAGATTCGCGTCAAGAGACCCAGTACTTC.

This clonotype occurred many times. The chain couples TRBV12-3 or TRBV12-4 to TRBJ2-1; D not resolved. The CDR3 has 12 amino acids. Trimming took off 2 bases at V and 7 bases at J, with 6 bases between the two ends. CDR3 amino acids: CASSLNANEQFF. The CDR3 coding sequence is TGTGCCAGCAGTTTAAATGCAAATGAGCAGTTCTTC.

The rearrangement joins TRBV10-3 to TRBJ2-7, with 9 bases aligning to TRBD2. The CDR3 has 14 amino acids. J gave up 6 bases and V 4 bases, and 7 bases lay outside the gene matches. The V gene's germline CDR1 is ENHRY and CDR2 SYGVKD. The CDR3 reads CAISGPSGKVEQYF. CDR3 DNA: TGTGCCATCAGTGGCCCTAGCGGGAAGGTCGAGCAGTACTTC.

CDR3 in amino acids: CASSSPGHLGETQYF. The DNA for the CDR3 is TGTGCCAGCAGCTCCCCGGGACACCTAGGGGAGACCCAGTACTTC. The chain is built from TRBV7-9 and TRBJ2-5; a possible D gene is TRBD1 (6 bases). Between the trimmed V and J ends, which lost 4 bases and 5 bases, there was a span of 17 bases. CDR1 and CDR2 (germline): SEHNR, FQNEAQ (reference sequence). The CDR3 has 15 residues. The whole variable domain, remainder taken from reference TRBV7-9 and TRBJ2-5, is DTGVSQNPRHKITKRGQNVTFRCDPISEHNRLYWYRQTLGQGPEFLTYFQNEAQLEKSRLLSDRFSAERPKGSFSTLEIQRTEQGDSAMYLCASSSPGHLGETQYFGPGTRLLVL.

This clonotype appeared a few times. The V call is TRBV20-1, the J call TRBJ2-3, with D unclear. This CDR3 has 14 residues. Germline V gene sequence: CDR1 DFQATT, CDR2 SNEGSKA (reference sequence). V was shortened by 0 bases and J by 1 base, with 8 bases between the two germline ends. The CDR3 loop is CSARDLGGTDTQYF. DNA for the CDR3: TGCAGTGCTAGAGATCTCGGAGGCACAGATACGCAGTATTTT.

This clonotype has only a few counts. This chain joins TRBV5-6 and TRBJ2-7, with TRBD1 matching over 8 bases. The length of the CDR3 is 12 residues. CDR1 is SGHDT and CDR2 is YYEEEE in the germline V gene. V lost 4 bases and J lost 5; bases outside the gene matches: 2. This chain's CDR3 is CASSRTGNEQYV. In DNA form, the CDR3 reads TGTGCCAGCAGCCGGACAGGGAACGAGCAGTACGTC.

This clonotype was counted a few times. The rearrangement links TRBV20-1 to TRBJ2-1, with 12 bases matching TRBD2. The CDR3 is 18 amino acids. V dropped 1 base and J dropped 3; count of bases not matched to a gene: 10. Per the germline V gene, CDR1 is DFQATT and CDR2 is SNEGSKA (reference sequence). CDR3 sequence reads: CSARGLAGAPLVYNEQFF. CDR3 coding DNA: TGCAGTGCTAGAGGACTAGCGGGAGCCCCCCTCGTCTACAATGAGCAGTTCTTC.

This clonotype has more than one count but fewer than ten. The chain employs TRBV27 and TRBJ1-2; tentatively, D is TRBD1 (5 bases). The ends were cut back, 5 bases at V and 2 bases at J, with 21 bases in the middle. Germline loops: CDR1 MNHEY, CDR2 SMNVEV (reference sequence). CDR3 length: 17 amino acids. The DNA of the CDR3 is TGTGCCAGCAGTAGTTCCCCCGGGGGACTAAAGAACTATGGCTACACCTTC. Amino acids: CASSSSPGGLKNYGYTF.

This clonotype was counted only a few times. This rearrangement joins TRBV5-1 to TRBJ2-3; D not resolved. CDR3 length: 15 amino acids. V lost 1 base and J 2 bases, leaving 11 bases between the germline ends. Germline V gene data show CDR1 as SGHRS and CDR2 as YFSETQ. The CDR3: CASSLPKPDTDTQYF. The CDR3 DNA reads TGCGCCAGCAGCTTGCCTAAGCCGGACACAGATACGCAGTATTTT.

This clonotype has just a few counts. This chain uses TRBV28 with TRBJ1-1; D unclear. The V gene's germline CDR1 is MDHEN and CDR2 SYDVKM. The germline V and J ends were trimmed by 5 bases and 6 bases, with 16 bases remaining between them. The CDR3 runs to 14 residues. DNA of the CDR3: TGTGCCAGCAGTCAACACCTCCTGGGGTCTGAAGCTTTCTTT. This sequence encodes CASSQHLLGSEAFF.

J is TRBJ1-5 and V is TRBV6-1; unclear D gene. Germline V gene lookup returns CDR1 MNHNS and CDR2 SASEGT. CDR3 length: 12 residues. Trimming shortened V by 4 bases and J by 3 bases, and 4 bases separated the two germline ends. CDR3 protein: CASSVFNQPQHF. The DNA of the CDR3 is TGTGCCAGCAGTGTGTTCAATCAGCCCCAGCATTTT.

The chain joins TRBV3-1 to TRBJ2-7; 7 bases agree with TRBD2. V gave up 1 base and J gave up 6 bases; unmatched junction bases: 9. The CDR3 covers 15 residues. Germline V gene sequence: CDR1 LGHDT, CDR2 YNNKEL (reference sequence). The CDR3: CASSQARGSRGEQYF. The DNA of the CDR3 is TGTGCCAGCAGCCAAGCTCGCGGGAGTCGTGGCGAGCAGTACTTC.